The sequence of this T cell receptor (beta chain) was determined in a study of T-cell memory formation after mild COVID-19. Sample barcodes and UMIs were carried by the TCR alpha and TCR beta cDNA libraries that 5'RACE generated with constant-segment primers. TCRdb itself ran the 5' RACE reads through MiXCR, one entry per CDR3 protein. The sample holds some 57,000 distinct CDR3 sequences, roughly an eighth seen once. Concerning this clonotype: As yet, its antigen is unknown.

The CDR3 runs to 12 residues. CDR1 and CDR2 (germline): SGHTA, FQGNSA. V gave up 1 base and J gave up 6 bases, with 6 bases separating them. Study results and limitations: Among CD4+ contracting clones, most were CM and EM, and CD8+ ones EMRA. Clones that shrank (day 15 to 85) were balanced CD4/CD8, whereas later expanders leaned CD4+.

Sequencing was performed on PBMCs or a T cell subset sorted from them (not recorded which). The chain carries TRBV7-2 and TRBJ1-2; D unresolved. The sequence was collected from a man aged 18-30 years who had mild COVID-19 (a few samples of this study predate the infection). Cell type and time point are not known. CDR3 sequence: CASSLEWDGYTF. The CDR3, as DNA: TGTGCCAGCAGCTTAGAATGGGATGGCTACACCTTC.